This T cell receptor beta chain is drawn from a study of control samples from healthy donors and cancer patients. The protocol was immunoSEQ multiplex PCR, while the TCRdb copy is restricted to in-frame clones and leaves out a portion. Among around 250,000 clones listed, roughly four fifths were seen once. Germline V gene data show CDR1 as KGHSH and CDR2 as LQKENI. V shed 0 bases and J shed 2 bases, with 8 bases lying between them. This CDR3 is 14 amino acids long. This sequence joins TRBV18 and TRBJ2-7, with a possible D match to TRBD1 (5 bases). This receptor was identified in a woman in her fifties or sixties with lung cancer. Source material: PBMCs. CDR3 sequence reads: CASSPPIRAYEQYF. The CDR3 DNA sequence: TGTGCCAGCTCACCACCGATCAGGGCCTACGAGCAGTACTTC.